Below, one TCR beta chain is given with its context. The V end was cut by 4 bases, the J end by 0 bases, with 14 bases between. The germline V gene encodes CDR1 SGHRS and CDR2 YFSETQ. The CDR3 runs to 16 residues. Clones were sequenced by immunoSEQ multiplex PCR, and TCRdb holds only the in-frame ones, with some missing. This sample has about 92,000 clones, with roughly four fifths found just once. The data belong to a study of control samples from healthy donors and cancer patients. The clonotype originates from a woman aged 60-75 years in good health. Input material: blood. V gene TRBV5-1 combines with J gene TRBJ2-1; either TRBD1 or TRBD2 may supply D (5 bases each). The CDR3 nucleotides read TGCGCCAGCAGCCGGGACGGGGCTAGCTCCTACAATGAGCAGTTCTTC. This encodes CASSRDGASSYNEQFF.